Listed below are T cell receptor beta chains from one sample, sequenced in a study of T-cell memory formation after mild COVID-19. TCRdb itself ran the 5' RACE reads through MiXCR, one entry per CDR3 protein. The data show some 210,000 distinct CDR3 sequences, about 11% seen once. Sequencing used PBMCs or a T cell subset sorted from them (not recorded which). The origin of the receptors is a man younger than 35 who had mild COVID-19 (a few samples of this study predate the infection). Cell type and time point are not known. CDR3s leave out the opening cysteine and the closing phenylalanine or tryptophan.

len,j_gene,v_gene,CDR3aa
12,TRBJ2-5,TRBV23-1,ASEPPADQETQY
11,TRBJ1-2,TRBV12-3/TRBV12-4,ASSLEGSHGYT
13,TRBJ1-5,TRBV6-5,ASSYTGGGGQPQH
11,TRBJ2-7,TRBV4-3,ASSQAGTYEQY
9,TRBJ1-1,TRBV6-2/TRBV6-3,ASCMNTEAF
12,TRBJ2-1,TRBV6-2/TRBV6-3,ASSFTGGPHEQF
13,TRBJ1-1,TRBV5-1,ASSLAAGVKTEAF
12,TRBJ2-5,TRBV27,ASSSWTDVETQY
14,TRBJ2-7,TRBV28,ASSLGGSGLTYEQY
12,TRBJ1-4,TRBV5-5,ASSKPGGNEKLF
12,TRBJ2-6,TRBV5-1,ASKGVLGANVLT
11,TRBJ2-2,TRBV7-3,ASSFLRGGELF
9,TRBJ1-3,TRBV29-1,SVVTGNTIY
13,TRBJ1-5,TRBV12-3/TRBV12-4,ASSFRGWGNQPQH
18,TRBJ2-1,TRBV4-2,ASSHFAGLPLGGSYNEQF
17,TRBJ2-3,TRBV27,ASSALRGEGYSVTDTQY
10,TRBJ2-2,TRBV12-3/TRBV12-4,ASSPGPGELF
16,TRBJ2-3,TRBV7-2,ASSFTLTGTGGTDTQY
13,TRBJ1-2,TRBV10-3,AIRAGAGDDYGYT
11,TRBJ1-1,TRBV6-5,ASSWLGRTEAF
14,TRBJ2-1,TRBV6-6,ASRDRGGRSYNEQF
13,TRBJ2-4,TRBV20-1,SARDWGQGMNIQY
11,TRBJ1-5,TRBV29-1,SVGQVSRQPQH
10,TRBJ1-4,TRBV25-1,ASNWATEKLF
11,TRBJ1-1,TRBV6-4,ASSREVDTEAF
13,TRBJ2-2,TRBV5-1,ASSLARAFTGELF
13,TRBJ2-2,TRBV3-1,ASSLDQSNTGELF
12,TRBJ2-7,TRBV7-9,ASSLLAGDYEQY
16,TRBJ2-2,TRBV4-3,ASSTSLLAGGNTGELF
16,TRBJ1-6,TRBV27,ASSLFQNRVVNNSPLH
14,TRBJ2-2,TRBV20-1,SARDQRTGGTGELF
15,TRBJ2-3,TRBV7-2,ASSPARLAGGRDTQY
10,TRBJ1-2,TRBV7-8,ASSLAVAIRA
9,TRBJ2-1,TRBV2,ASEIYNEQF
13,TRBJ1-3,TRBV5-1,ASSLERGQGNTIY
14,TRBJ1-6,TRBV5-6,ASNSRTGTGFSPLH
12,TRBJ1-2,TRBV2,ASSEEIGAYGYT
13,TRBJ2-5,TRBV20-1,SAGTSGGAVETQY
18,TRBJ2-2,TRBV21-1,ASRLPASGGESGDTGELF
13,TRBJ2-1,TRBV28,ASSSPSGNNNEQF
15,TRBJ2-3,TRBV5-1,ASSSGRVPRGTDTQY
10,TRBJ2-7,TRBV20-1,SARGQVYEQY
14,TRBJ1-4,TRBV6-2/TRBV6-3,ASSYSSGGRIEKLF
13,TRBJ2-7,TRBV11-2,ASSLGPDSYYEQY
9,TRBJ1-4,TRBV20-1,TIKVAEKLF
12,TRBJ2-3,TRBV19,ASQTSGGAGTQY
11,TRBJ2-1,TRBV7-2,ASSQGQYNEQF
14,TRBJ2-2,TRBV4-1,ASSIRDRVNTGELF
12,TRBJ1-1,TRBV7-9,ASSLKGLGTEAF
13,TRBJ1-5,TRBV12-3/TRBV12-4,ASSTTGASNQPQH
12,TRBJ2-3,TRBV5-1,ASSLEGSADTQY
10,TRBJ1-2,TRBV29-1,SPSDREGGYT
14,TRBJ2-7,TRBV19,ASSLTSGGPYHEQY
12,TRBJ1-1,TRBV6-6,ASSSRGSGTDAF
13,TRBJ1-6,TRBV20-1,SAGIEWQGYSPLH
12,TRBJ2-7,TRBV5-1,ASSMTGGPYEQY
9,TRBJ1-6,TRBV20-1,SAREDSPLH
13,TRBJ1-5,TRBV28,ASSFGGTSNQPQH
12,TRBJ1-6,TRBV6-5,ASSSEGSDSPLH
12,TRBJ2-1,TRBV15,ATSSPRGGNEQF